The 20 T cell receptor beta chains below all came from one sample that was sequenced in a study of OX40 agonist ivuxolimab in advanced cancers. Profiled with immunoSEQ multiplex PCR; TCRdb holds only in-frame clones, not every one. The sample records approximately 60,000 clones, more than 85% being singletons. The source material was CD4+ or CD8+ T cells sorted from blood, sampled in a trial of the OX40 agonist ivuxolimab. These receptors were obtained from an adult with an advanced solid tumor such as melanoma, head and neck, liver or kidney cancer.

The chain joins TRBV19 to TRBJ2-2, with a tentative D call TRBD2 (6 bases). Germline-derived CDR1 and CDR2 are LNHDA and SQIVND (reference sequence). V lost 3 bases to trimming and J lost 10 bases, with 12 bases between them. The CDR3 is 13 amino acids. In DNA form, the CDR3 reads TGTGCCAGTAGTATCCCCTCGGGACTGGAGCTGTTTTTT. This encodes CASSIPSGLELFF.

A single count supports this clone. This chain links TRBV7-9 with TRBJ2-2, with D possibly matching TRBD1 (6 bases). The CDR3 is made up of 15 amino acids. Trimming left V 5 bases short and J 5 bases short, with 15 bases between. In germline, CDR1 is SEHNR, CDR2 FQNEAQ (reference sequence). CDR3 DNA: TGTGCCAGCAGCAAATTCCCTCAGGGGACCGGGGAGCTGTTTTTT. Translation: CASSKFPQGTGELFF.

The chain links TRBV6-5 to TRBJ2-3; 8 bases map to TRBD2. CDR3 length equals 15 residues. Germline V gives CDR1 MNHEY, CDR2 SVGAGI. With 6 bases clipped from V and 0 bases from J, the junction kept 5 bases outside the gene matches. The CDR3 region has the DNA TGTGCCAGCAGCCCAGCGGGGGCCAGCACAGATACGCAGTATTTT. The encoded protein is CASSPAGASTDTQYF.

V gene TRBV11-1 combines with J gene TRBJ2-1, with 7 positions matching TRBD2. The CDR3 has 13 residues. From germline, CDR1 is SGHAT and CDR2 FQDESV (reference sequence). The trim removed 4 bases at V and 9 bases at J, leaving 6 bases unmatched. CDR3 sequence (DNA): TGTGCCAGCAGCTCCGGGACTACCGGTGAGCAGTTCTTC. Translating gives CASSSGTTGEQFF.

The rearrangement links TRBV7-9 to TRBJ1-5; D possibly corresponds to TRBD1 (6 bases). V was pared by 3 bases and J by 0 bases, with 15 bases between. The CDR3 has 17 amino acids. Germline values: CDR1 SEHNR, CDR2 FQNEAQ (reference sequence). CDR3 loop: CASSFSGTLYSNQPQHF. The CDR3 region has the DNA TGTGCCAGCAGCTTCTCCGGGACACTTTATAGCAATCAGCCCCAGCATTTT. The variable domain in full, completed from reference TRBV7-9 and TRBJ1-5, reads DTGVSQNPRHKITKRGQNVTFRCDPISEHNRLYWYRQTLGQGPEFLTYFQNEAQLEKSRLLSDRFSAERPKGSFSTLEIQRTEQGDSAMYLCASSFSGTLYSNQPQHFGDGTRLSIL.

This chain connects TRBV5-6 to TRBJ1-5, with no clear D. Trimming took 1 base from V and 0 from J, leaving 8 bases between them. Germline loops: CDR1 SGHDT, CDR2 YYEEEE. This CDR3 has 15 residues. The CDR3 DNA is TGTGCCAGCAGCTTGAACCGGGGTAGCAATCAGCCCCAGCATTTT. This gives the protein CASSLNRGSNQPQHF.

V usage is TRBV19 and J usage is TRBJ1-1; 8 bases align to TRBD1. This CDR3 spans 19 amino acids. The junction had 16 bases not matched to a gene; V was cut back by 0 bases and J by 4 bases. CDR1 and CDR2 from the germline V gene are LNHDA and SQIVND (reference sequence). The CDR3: CASSIDLTAGGSFSTEAFF. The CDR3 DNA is TGTGCCAGTAGTATAGATTTAACGGCAGGGGGCAGTTTTAGCACTGAAGCTTTCTTT.

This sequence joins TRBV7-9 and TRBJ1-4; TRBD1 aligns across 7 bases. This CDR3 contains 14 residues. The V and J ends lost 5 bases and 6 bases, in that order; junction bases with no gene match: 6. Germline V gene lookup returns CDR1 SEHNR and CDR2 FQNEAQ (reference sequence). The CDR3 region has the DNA TGTGCCAGCAGCCCCACAGGGGTCGATGAAAAACTGTTTTTT. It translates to CASSPTGVDEKLFF.

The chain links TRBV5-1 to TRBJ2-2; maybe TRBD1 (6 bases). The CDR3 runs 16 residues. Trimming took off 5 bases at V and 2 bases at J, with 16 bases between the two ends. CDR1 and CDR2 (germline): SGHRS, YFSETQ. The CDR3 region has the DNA TGCGCCAGCAGAGAAACAGGGTACGGAAACACCGGGGAGCTGTTTTTT. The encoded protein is CASRETGYGNTGELFF.

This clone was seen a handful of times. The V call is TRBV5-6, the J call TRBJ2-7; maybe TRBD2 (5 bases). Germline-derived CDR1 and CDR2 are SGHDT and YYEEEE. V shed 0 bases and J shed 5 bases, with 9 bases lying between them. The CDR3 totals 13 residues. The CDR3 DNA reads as TGTGCCAGCAGCTTGGATTGGCGGGACGAGCAGTACTTC. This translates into CASSLDWRDEQYF.

In DNA form, the CDR3 reads TGTGCCAGCAGTGATGGACAAGCCTATGGCTACACCTTC. Protein sequence: CASSDGQAYGYTF. This chain connects TRBV6-5 to TRBJ1-2; perhaps TRBD1 as D (5 bases). Germline loops: CDR1 MNHEY, CDR2 SVGAGI. The CDR3 sequence is 13 residues long. V shed 5 bases and J shed 4 bases, with 11 bases lying between them.

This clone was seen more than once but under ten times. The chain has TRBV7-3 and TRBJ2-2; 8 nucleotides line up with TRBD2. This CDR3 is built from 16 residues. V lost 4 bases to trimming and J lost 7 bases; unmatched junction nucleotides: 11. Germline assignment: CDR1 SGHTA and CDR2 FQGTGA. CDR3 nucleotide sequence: TGTGCCAGCAGCTCCTCCAGCGGGAGCGGGGGCGGGGAGCTGTTTTTT. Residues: CASSSSSGSGGGELFF. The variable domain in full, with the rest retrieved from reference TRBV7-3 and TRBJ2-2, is GAGVSQTPSNKVTEKGKYVELRCDPISGHTALYWYRQSLGQGPEFLIYFQGTGAADDSGLPNDRFFAVRPEGSVSTLKIQRTERGDSAVYLCASSSSSGSGGGELFFGEGSRLTVL.

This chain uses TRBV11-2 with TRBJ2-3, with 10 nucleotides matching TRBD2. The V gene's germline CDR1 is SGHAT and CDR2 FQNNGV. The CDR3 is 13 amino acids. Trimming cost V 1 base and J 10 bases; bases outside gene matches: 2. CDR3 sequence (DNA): TGTGCCAGCAGCTTAGCGCTAGCGGGGGCGCAGTATTTT. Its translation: CASSLALAGAQYF.

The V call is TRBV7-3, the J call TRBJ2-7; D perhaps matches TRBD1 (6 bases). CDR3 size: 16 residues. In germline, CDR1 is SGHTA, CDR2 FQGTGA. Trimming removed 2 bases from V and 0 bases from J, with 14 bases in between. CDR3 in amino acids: CASSLDLDSFSYEQYF. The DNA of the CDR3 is TGTGCCAGCAGCTTAGATTTGGACAGCTTCTCCTACGAGCAGTACTTC.

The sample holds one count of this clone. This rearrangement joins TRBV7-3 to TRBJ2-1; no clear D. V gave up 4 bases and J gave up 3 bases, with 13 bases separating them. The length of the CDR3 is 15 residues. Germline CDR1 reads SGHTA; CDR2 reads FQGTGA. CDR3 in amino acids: CASSSVRAVYNEQFF. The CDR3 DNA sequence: TGTGCCAGCAGCTCAGTTAGGGCAGTCTACAATGAGCAGTTCTTC.

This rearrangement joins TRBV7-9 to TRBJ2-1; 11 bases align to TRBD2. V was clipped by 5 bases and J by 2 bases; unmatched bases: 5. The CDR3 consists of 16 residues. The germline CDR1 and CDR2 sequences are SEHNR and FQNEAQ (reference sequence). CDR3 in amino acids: CASSPVAGGTYNEQFF. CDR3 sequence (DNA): TGTGCCAGCAGCCCCGTAGCGGGAGGGACCTACAATGAGCAGTTCTTC.

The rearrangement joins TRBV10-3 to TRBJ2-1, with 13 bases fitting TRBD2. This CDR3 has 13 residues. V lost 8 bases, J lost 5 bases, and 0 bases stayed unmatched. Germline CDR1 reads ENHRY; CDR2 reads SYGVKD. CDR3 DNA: TGTGCCATCGGACTAGCGGGGGACAATGAGCAGTTCTTC. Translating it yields CAIGLAGDNEQFF.

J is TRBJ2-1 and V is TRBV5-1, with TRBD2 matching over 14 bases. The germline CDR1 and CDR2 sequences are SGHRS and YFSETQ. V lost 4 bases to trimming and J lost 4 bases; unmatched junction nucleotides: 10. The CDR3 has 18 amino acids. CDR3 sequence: CASSLGLAGGLLYNEQFF. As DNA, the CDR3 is TGCGCCAGCAGCCTAGGACTAGCGGGGGGCCTCTTATACAATGAGCAGTTCTTC.

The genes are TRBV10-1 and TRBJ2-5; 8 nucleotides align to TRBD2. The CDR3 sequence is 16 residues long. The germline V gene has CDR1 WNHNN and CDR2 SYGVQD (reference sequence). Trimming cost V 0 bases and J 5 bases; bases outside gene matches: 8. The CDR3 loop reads CASSESTAGGRETQYF. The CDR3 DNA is TGCGCCAGCAGTGAGTCGACGGCGGGGGGTCGGGAGACCCAGTACTTC.

The DNA for the CDR3 is TGTGCCTGGAAGGTGGGGCCAGGAGCCCAGCATTTT. Encoded protein: CAWKVGPGAQHF. This chain uses TRBV30 with TRBJ1-5; maybe TRBD1 (5 bases). The V end was cut by 4 bases, the J end by 11 bases, with 15 bases between. The germline V gene encodes CDR1 GTSNPN and CDR2 SVGIG (reference sequence). CDR3 length: 12 residues.